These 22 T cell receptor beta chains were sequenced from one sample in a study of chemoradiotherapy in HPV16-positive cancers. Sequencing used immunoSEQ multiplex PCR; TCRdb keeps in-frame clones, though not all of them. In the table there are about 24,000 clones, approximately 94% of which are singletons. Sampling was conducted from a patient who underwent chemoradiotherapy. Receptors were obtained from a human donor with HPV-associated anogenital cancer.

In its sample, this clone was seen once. CDR3 nucleotides: TGCGCCAGCAGCTTTAGCCTAGCGGGGGGGTACAATGAGCAGTTCTTC. This gives the protein CASSFSLAGGYNEQFF. The V gene is TRBV5-1, the J gene TRBJ2-1; 12 bases are shared with TRBD2. V lost 2 bases, J lost 4 bases, and 4 bases stayed unmatched. This CDR3 spans 16 amino acids. CDR1 is SGHRS, CDR2 YFSETQ, per germline. Based on the CDR3 plus reference TRBV5-1 and TRBJ2-1, the full variable domain is KAGVTQTPRYLIKTRGQQVTLSCSPISGHRSVSWYQQTPGQGLQFLFEYFSETQRNKGNFPGRFSGRQFSNSRSEMNVSTLELGDSALYLCASSFSLAGGYNEQFFGPGTRLTVL.

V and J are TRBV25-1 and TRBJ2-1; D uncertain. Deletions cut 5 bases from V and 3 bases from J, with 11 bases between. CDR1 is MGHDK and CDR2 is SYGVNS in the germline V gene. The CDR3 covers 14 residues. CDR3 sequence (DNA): TGTGCCAGCAGTCATGGAAAGGGCTACAATGAGCAGTTCTTC. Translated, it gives CASSHGKGYNEQFF.

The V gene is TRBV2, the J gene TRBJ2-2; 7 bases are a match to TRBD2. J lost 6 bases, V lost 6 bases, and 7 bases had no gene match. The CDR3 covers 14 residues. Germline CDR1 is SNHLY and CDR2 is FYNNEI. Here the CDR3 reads CASSERGVAGELFF. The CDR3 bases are TGTGCCAGCAGCGAACGGGGGGTGGCCGGGGAGCTGTTTTTT.

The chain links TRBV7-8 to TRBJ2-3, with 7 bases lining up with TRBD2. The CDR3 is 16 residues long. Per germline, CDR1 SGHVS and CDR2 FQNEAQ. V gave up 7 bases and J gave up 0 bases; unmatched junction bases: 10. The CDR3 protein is CASTESQRGSTDTQYF. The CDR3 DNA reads TGTGCCAGCACCGAATCTCAGCGGGGAAGCACAGATACGCAGTATTTT.

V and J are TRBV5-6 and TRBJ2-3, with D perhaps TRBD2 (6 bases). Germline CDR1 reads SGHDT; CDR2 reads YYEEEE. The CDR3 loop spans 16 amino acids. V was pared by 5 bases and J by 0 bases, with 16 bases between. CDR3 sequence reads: CASSFSSGTSTDTQYF. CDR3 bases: TGTGCCAGCAGTTTTAGTAGCGGCACTAGCACAGATACGCAGTATTTT. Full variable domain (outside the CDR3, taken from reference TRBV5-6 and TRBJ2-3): DAGVTQSPTHLIKTRGQQVTLRCSPKSGHDTVSWYQQALGQGPQFIFQYYEEEERQRGNFPDRFSGHQFPNYSSELNVNALLLGDSALYLCASSFSSGTSTDTQYFGPGTRLTVL.

In nucleotides, the CDR3 is TGTGCCAGCAGCTTTCGACAGGGAATCAATGAGCAGTTCTTC. Its protein is CASSFRQGINEQFF. This chain uses TRBV7-2 with TRBJ2-1; 7 bases fit TRBD1. V lost 3 bases to trimming and J lost 6 bases; unmatched junction nucleotides: 5. The germline V gene has CDR1 SGHTA and CDR2 FQGNSA. The CDR3 totals 14 residues.

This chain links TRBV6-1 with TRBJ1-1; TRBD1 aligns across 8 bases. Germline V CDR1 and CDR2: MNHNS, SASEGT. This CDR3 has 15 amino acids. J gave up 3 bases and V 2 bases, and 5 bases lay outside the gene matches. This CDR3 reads CASSEPGQGYTEAFF. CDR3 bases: TGTGCCAGCAGTGAACCCGGACAGGGCTACACTGAAGCTTTCTTT.

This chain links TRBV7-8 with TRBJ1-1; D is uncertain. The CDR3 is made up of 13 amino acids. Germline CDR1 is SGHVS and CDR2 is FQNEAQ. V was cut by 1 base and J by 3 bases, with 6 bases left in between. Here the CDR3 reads CASSLGSDTEAFF. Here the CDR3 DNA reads TGTGCCAGCAGCTTAGGAAGCGACACTGAAGCTTTCTTT.

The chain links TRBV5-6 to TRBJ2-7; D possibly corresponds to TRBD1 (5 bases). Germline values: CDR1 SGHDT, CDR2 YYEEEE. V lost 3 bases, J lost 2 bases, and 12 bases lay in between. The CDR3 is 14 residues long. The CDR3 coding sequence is TGTGCCAGCAGCTACTGGGGCCGCCCCTACGAGCAGTACTTC. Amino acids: CASSYWGRPYEQYF.

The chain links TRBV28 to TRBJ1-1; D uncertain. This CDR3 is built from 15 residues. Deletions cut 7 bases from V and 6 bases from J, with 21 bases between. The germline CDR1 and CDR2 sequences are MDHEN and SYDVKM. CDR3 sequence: CASIRLDFGGSEAFF. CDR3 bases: TGTGCCAGCATCCGGTTAGACTTTGGAGGTTCTGAAGCTTTCTTT.

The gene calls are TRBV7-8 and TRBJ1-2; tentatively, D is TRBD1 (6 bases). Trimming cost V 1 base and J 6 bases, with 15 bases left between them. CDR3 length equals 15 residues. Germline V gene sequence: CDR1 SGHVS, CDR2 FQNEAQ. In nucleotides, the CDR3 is TGTGCCAGCAGCTTAGGATGGGGGCAAGGGGATGGCTACACCTTC. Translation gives CASSLGWGQGDGYTF.

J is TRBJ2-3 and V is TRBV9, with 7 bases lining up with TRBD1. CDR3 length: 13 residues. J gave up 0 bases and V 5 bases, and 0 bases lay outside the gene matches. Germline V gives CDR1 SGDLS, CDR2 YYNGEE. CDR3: CASRGQSTDTQYF. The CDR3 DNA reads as TGTGCCAGCAGGGGACAGAGCACAGATACGCAGTATTTT. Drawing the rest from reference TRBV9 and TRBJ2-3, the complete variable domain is DSGVTQTPKHLITATGQRVTLRCSPRSGDLSVYWYQQSLDQGLQFLIQYYNGEERAKGNILERFSAQQFPDLHSELNLSSLELGDSALYFCASRGQSTDTQYFGPGTRLTVL.

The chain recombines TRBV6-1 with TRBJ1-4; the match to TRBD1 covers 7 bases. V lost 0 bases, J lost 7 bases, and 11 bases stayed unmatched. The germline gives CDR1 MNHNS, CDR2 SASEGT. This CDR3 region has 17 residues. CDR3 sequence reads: CASSEAFSTGRGEKLFF. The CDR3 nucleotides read TGTGCCAGCAGTGAAGCCTTCTCGACAGGGCGGGGTGAAAAACTGTTTTTT.

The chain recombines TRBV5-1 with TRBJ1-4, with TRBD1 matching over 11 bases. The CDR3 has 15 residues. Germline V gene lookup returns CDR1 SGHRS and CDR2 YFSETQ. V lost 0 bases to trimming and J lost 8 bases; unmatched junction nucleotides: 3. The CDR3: CASSLGTGGDEKLFF. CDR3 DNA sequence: TGCGCCAGCAGCTTGGGGACAGGGGGCGACGAAAAACTGTTTTTT.

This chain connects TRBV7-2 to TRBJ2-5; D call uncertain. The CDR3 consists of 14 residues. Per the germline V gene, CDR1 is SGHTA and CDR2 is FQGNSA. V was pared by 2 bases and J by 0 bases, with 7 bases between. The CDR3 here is CASSLNTNQETQYF. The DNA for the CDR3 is TGTGCCAGCAGCTTAAACACCAACCAAGAGACCCAGTACTTC. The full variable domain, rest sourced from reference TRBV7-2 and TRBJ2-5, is GAGVSQSPSNKVTEKGKDVELRCDPISGHTALYWYRQSLGQGLEFLIYFQGNSAPDKSGLPSDRFSAERTGGSVSTLTIQRTQQEDSAVYLCASSLNTNQETQYFGPGTRLLVL.

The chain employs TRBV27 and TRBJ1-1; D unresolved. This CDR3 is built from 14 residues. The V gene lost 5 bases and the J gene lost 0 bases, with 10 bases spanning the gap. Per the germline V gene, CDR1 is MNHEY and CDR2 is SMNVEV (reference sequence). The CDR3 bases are TGTGCCAGCAGTCGCCGGACGGTGAACACTGAAGCTTTCTTT. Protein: CASSRRTVNTEAFF.

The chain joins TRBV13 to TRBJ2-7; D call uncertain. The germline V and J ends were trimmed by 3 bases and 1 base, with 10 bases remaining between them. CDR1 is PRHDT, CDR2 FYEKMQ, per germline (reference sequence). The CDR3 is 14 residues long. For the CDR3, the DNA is TGTGCCAGCAGCTTCAAAGGATTTTCCTACGAGCAGTACTTC. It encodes CASSFKGFSYEQYF.

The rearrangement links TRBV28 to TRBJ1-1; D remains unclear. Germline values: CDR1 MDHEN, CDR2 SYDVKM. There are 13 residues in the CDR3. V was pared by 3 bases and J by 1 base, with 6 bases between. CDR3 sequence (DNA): TGTGCCAGCAGTTTGTGGCAGAACACTGAAGCTTTCTTT. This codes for CASSLWQNTEAFF.

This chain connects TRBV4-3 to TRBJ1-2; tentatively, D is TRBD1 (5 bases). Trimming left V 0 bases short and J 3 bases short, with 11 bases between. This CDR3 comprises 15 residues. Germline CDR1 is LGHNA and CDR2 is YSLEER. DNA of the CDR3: TGCGCCAGCAGCCAAGATCTGAGGGGAGACTATGGCTACACCTTC. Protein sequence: CASSQDLRGDYGYTF.

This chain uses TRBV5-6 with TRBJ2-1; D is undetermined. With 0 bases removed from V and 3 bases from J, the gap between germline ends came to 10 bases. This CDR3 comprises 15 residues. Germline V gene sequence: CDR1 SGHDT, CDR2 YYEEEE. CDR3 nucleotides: TGTGCCAGCAGCTTGGTTCAGTTCCTCTACAATGAGCAGTTCTTC. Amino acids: CASSLVQFLYNEQFF.

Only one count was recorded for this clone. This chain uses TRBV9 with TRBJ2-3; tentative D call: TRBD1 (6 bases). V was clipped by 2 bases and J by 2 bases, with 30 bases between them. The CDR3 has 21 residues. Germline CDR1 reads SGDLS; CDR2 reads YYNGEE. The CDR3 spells CASSVTTLEVGAVLATDTQYF. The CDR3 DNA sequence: TGTGCCAGCAGCGTTACAACTTTAGAAGTGGGGGCCGTCCTAGCCACAGATACGCAGTATTTT.

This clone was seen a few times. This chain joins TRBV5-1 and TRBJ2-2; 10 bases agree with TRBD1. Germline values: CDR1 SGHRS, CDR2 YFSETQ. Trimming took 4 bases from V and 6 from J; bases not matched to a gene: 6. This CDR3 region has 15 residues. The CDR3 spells CASSPVGQGPGELFF. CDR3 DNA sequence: TGCGCCAGCAGCCCTGTGGGACAGGGGCCCGGGGAGCTGTTTTTT.